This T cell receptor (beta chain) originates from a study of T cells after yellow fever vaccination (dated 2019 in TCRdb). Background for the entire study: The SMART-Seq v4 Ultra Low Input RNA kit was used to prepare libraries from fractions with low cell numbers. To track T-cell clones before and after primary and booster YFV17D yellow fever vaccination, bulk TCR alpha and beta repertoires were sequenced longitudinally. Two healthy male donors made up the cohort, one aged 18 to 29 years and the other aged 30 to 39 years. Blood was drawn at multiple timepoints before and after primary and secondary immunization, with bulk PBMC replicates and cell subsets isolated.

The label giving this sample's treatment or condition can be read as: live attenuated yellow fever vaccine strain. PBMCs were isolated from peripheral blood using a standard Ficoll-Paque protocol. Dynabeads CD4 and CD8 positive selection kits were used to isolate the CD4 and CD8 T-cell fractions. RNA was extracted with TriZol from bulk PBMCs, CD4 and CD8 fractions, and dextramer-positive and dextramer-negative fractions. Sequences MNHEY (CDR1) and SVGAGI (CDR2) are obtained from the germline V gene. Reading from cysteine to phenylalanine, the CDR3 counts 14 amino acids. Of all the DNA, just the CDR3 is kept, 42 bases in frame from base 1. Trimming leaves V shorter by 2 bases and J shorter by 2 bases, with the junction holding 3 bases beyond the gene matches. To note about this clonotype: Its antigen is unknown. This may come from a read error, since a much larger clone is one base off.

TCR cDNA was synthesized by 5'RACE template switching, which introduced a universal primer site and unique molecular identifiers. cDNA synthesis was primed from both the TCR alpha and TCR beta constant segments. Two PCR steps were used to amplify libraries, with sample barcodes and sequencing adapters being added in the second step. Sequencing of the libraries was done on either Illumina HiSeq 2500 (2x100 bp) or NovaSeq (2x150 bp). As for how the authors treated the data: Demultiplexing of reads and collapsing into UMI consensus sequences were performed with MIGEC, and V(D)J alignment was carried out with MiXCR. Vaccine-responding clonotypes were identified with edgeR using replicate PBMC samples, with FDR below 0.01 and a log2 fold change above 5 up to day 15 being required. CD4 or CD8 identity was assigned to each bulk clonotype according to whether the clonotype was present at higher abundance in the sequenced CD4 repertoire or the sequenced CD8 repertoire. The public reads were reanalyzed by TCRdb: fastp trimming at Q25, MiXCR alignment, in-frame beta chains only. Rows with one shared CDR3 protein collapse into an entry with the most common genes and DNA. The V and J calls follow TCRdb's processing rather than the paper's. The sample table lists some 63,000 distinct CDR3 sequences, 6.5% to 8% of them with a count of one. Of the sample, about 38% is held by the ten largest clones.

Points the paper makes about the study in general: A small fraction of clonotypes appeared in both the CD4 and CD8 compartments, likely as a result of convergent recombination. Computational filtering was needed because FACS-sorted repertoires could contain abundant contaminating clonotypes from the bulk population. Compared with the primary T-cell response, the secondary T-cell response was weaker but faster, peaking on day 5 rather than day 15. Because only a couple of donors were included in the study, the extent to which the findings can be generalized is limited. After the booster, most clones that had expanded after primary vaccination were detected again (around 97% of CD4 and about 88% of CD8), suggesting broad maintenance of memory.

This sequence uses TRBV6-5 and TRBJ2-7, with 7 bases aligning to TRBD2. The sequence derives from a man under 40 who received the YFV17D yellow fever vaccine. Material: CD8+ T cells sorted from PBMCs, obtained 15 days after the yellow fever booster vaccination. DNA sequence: TGTGCCAGCAGTTACGCGGGAGTGGCCTACGAGCAGTACTTC. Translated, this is CASSYAGVAYEQYF.